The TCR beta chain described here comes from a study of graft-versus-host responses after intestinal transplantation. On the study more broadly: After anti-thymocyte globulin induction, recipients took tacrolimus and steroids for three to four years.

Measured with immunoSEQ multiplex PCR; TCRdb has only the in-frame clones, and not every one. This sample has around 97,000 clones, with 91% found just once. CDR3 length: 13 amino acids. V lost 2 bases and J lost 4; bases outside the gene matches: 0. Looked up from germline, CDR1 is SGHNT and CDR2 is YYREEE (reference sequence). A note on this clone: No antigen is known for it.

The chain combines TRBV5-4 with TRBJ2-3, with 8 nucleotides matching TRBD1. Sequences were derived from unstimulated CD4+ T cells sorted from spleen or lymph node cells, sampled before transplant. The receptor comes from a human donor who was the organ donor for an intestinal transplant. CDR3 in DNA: TGTGCCAGCAGCTTACAGGGGGCAGATACGCAGTATTTT. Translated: CASSLQGADTQYF.